These T cell receptor beta chains were read from a single sample in a study of OX40 agonist ivuxolimab in advanced cancers. Clones were sequenced by immunoSEQ multiplex PCR, and TCRdb holds only the in-frame ones, with some missing. This sample has 50,000 to 65,000 clones, with roughly four fifths found just once. The sample here was CD4+ or CD8+ T cells sorted from blood, taken in a trial of the OX40 agonist ivuxolimab. These receptors came from an adult with an advanced solid tumor such as melanoma, head and neck, liver or kidney cancer. Each CDR3 is given with its conserved first and last residue. Fields, in order: clone size, D gene, J gene, V gene, CDR3 protein, CDR3 DNA. D genes are given only for firm matches. Not all rows give a size; the values are once, few, many and, for expanded clones, a class.

-,-,TRBJ1-2,TRBV5-1,CASSLDGLNYGYTF,TGCGCCAGCAGCTTGGACGGGCTGAACTATGGCTACACCTTC
-,-,TRBJ2-5,TRBV11-3,CASRHHRSETQYF,TGTGCCAGCAGACACCACAGGTCGGAGACCCAGTACTTC
-,TRBD2,TRBJ2-7,TRBV18,CASSPRSGGSSYEQYF,TGTGCCAGCTCACCACGCTCGGGGGGGTCGTCCTACGAGCAGTACTTC
-,TRBD1,TRBJ1-1,TRBV29-1,CSARGTGSSGTEAFF,TGCAGCGCTCGAGGGACAGGGAGTTCGGGCACTGAAGCTTTCTTT
-,-,TRBJ2-7,TRBV19,CASSMRQFSYEQYF,TGTGCCAGTAGTATGCGTCAGTTCTCCTACGAGCAGTACTTC
-,-,TRBJ2-1,TRBV7-3,CASSLSGGEQFF,TGTGCCAGCAGCTTAAGTGGAGGTGAGCAGTTCTTC
-,-,TRBJ1-2,TRBV2,CASSEYTGGNYGYTF,TGTGCCAGCAGTGAATATACGGGGGGGAACTATGGCTACACCTTC
-,-,TRBJ2-3,TRBV2,CASSGRQSTDTQYF,TGTGCCAGCAGTGGTAGGCAGTCCACAGATACGCAGTATTTT
-,TRBD2,TRBJ2-5,TRBV5-4,CASSPGGQGETQYF,TGTGCCAGCAGCCCGGGGGGGCAGGGGGAGACCCAGTACTTC
-,-,TRBJ2-1,TRBV9,CASSIGTHNEQFF,TGTGCCAGCAGCATCGGGACACACAATGAGCAGTTCTTC
-,-,TRBJ2-1,TRBV6-4,CASSDPRGDEQFF,TGTGCCAGCAGTGATCCCAGGGGGGATGAGCAGTTCTTC
-,-,TRBJ2-5,TRBV6-5,CASSTKRTVQETQYF,TGTGCCAGCAGTACAAAGAGGACGGTCCAAGAGACCCAGTACTTC
-,TRBD2,TRBJ2-1,TRBV7-7,CASSSGLAGTGEQFF,TGTGCCAGCAGCTCCGGACTAGCGGGGACGGGTGAGCAGTTCTTC
-,-,TRBJ2-7,TRBV6-1,CASEGGGRYEQYF,TGTGCCAGCGAGGGTGGCGGGCGGTACGAGCAGTACTTC
-,-,TRBJ1-4,TRBV18,CASSPQPGHDNEKLFF,TGTGCCAGCTCACCACAACCTGGACACGATAATGAAAAACTGTTTTTT
-,-,TRBJ1-1,TRBV28,CASSSPSREGAEAFF,TGTGCCAGCAGTTCTCCCTCCAGGGAAGGGGCTGAAGCTTTCTTT
-,-,TRBJ1-6,TRBV9,CASSVRDNSPLHF,TGTGCCAGCAGCGTAAGGGATAATTCACCCCTCCACTTT
-,-,TRBJ2-7,TRBV6-1,CASSGDPLYEQYF,TGTGCCAGCAGCGGGGACCCCTTGTACGAGCAGTACTTC
-,TRBD2,TRBJ2-7,TRBV11-2,CASSLSGGMAVEQYF,TGTGCCAGCAGCTTATCGGGGGGAATGGCCGTCGAGCAGTACTTC
medium-sized,TRBD1,TRBJ2-7,TRBV29-1,CSVGQGSYEQYF,TGCAGCGTGGGACAGGGATCCTACGAGCAGTACTTC
-,-,TRBJ2-5,TRBV11-2,CASSLVPARTQYF,TGTGCCAGCAGCTTAGTTCCGGCCCGGACCCAGTACTTC
-,-,TRBJ2-3,TRBV7-2,CASSRGGPDTQYF,TGTGCCAGCAGCCGTGGTGGCCCAGATACGCAGTATTTT
-,TRBD1,TRBJ1-1,TRBV19,CASRGGKDTEAFF,TGTGCCAGTAGAGGGGGCAAAGACACTGAAGCTTTCTTT
-,-,TRBJ1-2,TRBV19,CASSMGRGTPILFDTF,TGTGCCAGTAGTATGGGGAGAGGGACGCCAATACTCTTTGACACCTTC
-,-,TRBJ1-4,TRBV7-2,CASSLGGGPSEKLFF,TGTGCCAGCAGCTTAGGTGGGGGACCAAGCGAAAAACTGTTTTTT
-,TRBD1,TRBJ2-2,TRBV29-1,CSVRGSTNTGELFF,TGCAGCGTCAGGGGGAGTACGAACACCGGGGAGCTGTTTTTT
-,-,TRBJ1-1,TRBV16,CASSRGRNTEAFF,TGTGCCAGTAGCCGGGGTAGGAACACTGAAGCTTTCTTT
once,-,TRBJ1-3,TRBV28,CASSPQENTIYF,TGTGCCAGCAGCCCACAAGAGAACACCATATATTTT
few,-,TRBJ1-6,TRBV6-5,CASAPGGNSPLHF,TGTGCCAGCGCCCCCGGGGGGAATTCACCCCTCCACTTT
-,-,TRBJ2-7,TRBV2,CASSKGRVSDYEQYF,TGTGCCAGCAGCAAGGGCCGGGTTTCCGACTACGAGCAGTACTTC
-,TRBD2,TRBJ2-3,TRBV19,CASTELAGLTSTDTQYF,TGTGCCAGTACGGAGCTAGCGGGACTCACTAGCACAGATACGCAGTATTTT
-,-,TRBJ1-1,TRBV19,CASSPGQSKIEAFF,TGTGCCAGTAGTCCCGGACAGTCTAAGATTGAAGCTTTCTTT
-,-,TRBJ2-5,TRBV10-2,CASSPRGGQETQYF,TGCGCCAGCAGTCCGCGAGGGGGGCAAGAGACCCAGTACTTC
once,-,TRBJ2-2,TRBV2,CASRMSGTNTGELFF,TGTGCCAGCAGGATGTCCGGGACTAACACCGGGGAGCTGTTTTTT
once,-,TRBJ2-7,TRBV7-6,CASSLAVGGEQYF,TGTGCCAGCAGCTTAGCTGTTGGAGGCGAGCAGTACTTC
few,TRBD1,TRBJ1-6,TRBV11-2,CASSSDRVLSSPLHF,TGTGCCAGCAGCTCTGACAGGGTTTTAAGTTCACCCCTCCACTTT
-,TRBD1,TRBJ2-2,TRBV6-6,CASRRPDRGRDGELFF,TGTGCCAGCAGAAGACCAGACAGGGGGCGAGACGGGGAGCTGTTTTTT
-,-,TRBJ1-3,TRBV14,CASSQQYSGNTIYF,TGTGCCAGCAGCCAACAGTACTCTGGAAACACCATATATTTT
once,TRBD1,TRBJ2-7,TRBV19,CASRDRDRLYEQYF,TGTGCCAGTAGAGATCGGGACAGACTCTACGAGCAGTACTTC
once,TRBD2,TRBJ2-5,TRBV6-6,CASSSGTSGEETQYF,TGTGCCAGCAGTTCCGGGACTAGCGGGGAAGAGACCCAGTACTTC